Following are 3 T cell receptor beta chains from one sample sequenced in a study of blood T cell repertoires in COVID-19. The assay was immunoSEQ multiplex PCR, and TCRdb's table has in-frame clones only and misses some. The table has about 380,000 clones, 88% seen once; the top ten hold about 1.1%. Sequencing used PBMCs or T cells enriched from blood (not recorded which). The receptors were sampled from a woman aged 18-29 years who had recovered from COVID-19.

The chain recombines TRBV19 with TRBJ2-7; no definite D call. Germline CDR1 LNHDA, CDR2 SQIVND (reference sequence). Trimming pared 0 bases from V and 3 bases from J, leaving 9 bases between. This CDR3 region has 14 residues. CDR3 loop: CASSIEFQYYEQYF. The CDR3 coding sequence is TGTGCCAGTAGTATAGAATTCCAGTACTACGAGCAGTACTTC.

The chain has TRBV4-3 and TRBJ2-3, with a weak D call TRBD2 (5 bases). This CDR3 has 18 amino acids. The V gene's germline CDR1 is LGHNA and CDR2 YSLEER. Trimming pared 4 bases from V and 0 bases from J, leaving 20 bases between. CDR3 in DNA: TGCGCCAGCAGCCCCTCCTCTCTGACCGGACTTAGCACAGATACGCAGTATTTT. Amino acid sequence: CASSPSSLTGLSTDTQYF.

V and J are TRBV9 and TRBJ1-2; maybe TRBD1 (6 bases). Trimming cost V 2 bases and J 4 bases, with 15 bases left between them. The germline CDR1 and CDR2 sequences are SGDLS and YYNGEE. This CDR3 is built from 15 residues. CDR3 in amino acids: CASSVYGGLGYGYTF. In nucleotides, the CDR3 is TGTGCCAGCAGCGTTTACGGGGGGCTGGGCTATGGCTACACCTTC.